This T cell receptor beta chain was sequenced for a study of CD8 T cells in ankylosing spondylitis (TCRdb year 2017). Concerning the study at large: To find TCR variants linked to disease, the study profiled T cell receptor beta repertoires in ankylosing spondylitis patients and healthy donors. The full study cohort was made up of about two dozen ankylosing spondylitis patients and some 100 healthy donors. Peripheral blood was sampled, and synovial fluid was also collected from ankylosing spondylitis patients. Beyond this particular receptor, the publication reports: Some of the motif variants had been reported before in the synovial fluid and blood of reactive arthritis patients, a finding that suggests common disease-initiation mechanisms. The disease-linked clones were reported as significantly enriched in matched synovial fluid samples from ankylosing spondylitis patients. The disease-linked clones showed a CD8+ phenotype and occurred at relatively low frequencies in peripheral blood. A TCR beta motif made up of several highly homologous amino acid variants appeared to be characteristic of blood from ankylosing spondylitis patients.

Its CDR3 holds 15 amino acids, cysteine through phenylalanine. CDR3 DNA is the only sequence kept; it has 45 bases, read in frame from the first base. V lost 0 bases and J lost 0 bases; the stretch between them is 9 bases long. The germline V gene gives CDR1 as SNHLY and CDR2 as FYNNEI. The sequencer listed for this sample is Illumina HiSeq 2500. TCR beta libraries were prepared by quantitative 5'-RACE with molecular barcodes. In the paper's pipeline: A new computational method based on a probabilistic model of VDJ rearrangement was used to identify disease-linked TCR variants. TCRdb's own reprocessing of the public reads used fastp at Q25 and MiXCR and kept productive beta chains. Entries are consolidated by CDR3 protein sequence, retaining the most common genes and DNA. TCRdb's processing, not the authors', yielded these V and J calls. Here the sample has 200,000 to 250,000 distinct CDR3 sequences; 7.3% occur a single time. The ten largest clonotypes hold 12% to 15% of the sample.

Many counts were recorded for this clonotype. The antigen it recognizes is unknown. No base qualities exist here, and no much larger clone lies one base off it. The V gene is TRBV2 and the J gene is TRBJ2-7, with TRBD1 perhaps the D gene, on 5 matching bases. This sequence originates from a male donor with ankylosing spondylitis. Sequenced material: blood, either unsorted or a sorted T cell fraction (not recorded which). The CDR3 protein sequence reads: CASSEARGVSYEQYF. The DNA sequence is as follows: TGTGCCAGCAGTGAAGCTAGGGGCGTCTCCTACGAGCAGTACTTC.